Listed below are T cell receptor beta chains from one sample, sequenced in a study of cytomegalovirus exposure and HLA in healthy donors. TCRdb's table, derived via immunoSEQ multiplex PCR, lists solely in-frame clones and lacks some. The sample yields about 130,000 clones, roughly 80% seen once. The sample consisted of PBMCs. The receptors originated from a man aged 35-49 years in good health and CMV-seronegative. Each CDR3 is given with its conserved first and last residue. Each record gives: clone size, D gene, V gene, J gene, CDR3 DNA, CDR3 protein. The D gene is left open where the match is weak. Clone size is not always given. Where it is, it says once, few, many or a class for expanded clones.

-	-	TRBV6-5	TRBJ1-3	TGTGCCAGCAGTTACTCGTTGTATTTCTCTGGAAACACCATATATTTT	CASSYSLYFSGNTIYF
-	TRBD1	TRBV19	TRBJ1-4	TGTGCCAGTAGTATAGCCGACAGGGAGAAGGAAAAACTGTTTTTT	CASSIADREKEKLFF
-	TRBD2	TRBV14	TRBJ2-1	TGTGCCAGCAGCCAAGAAAGTAGCGGGAGGAGCGAGCAGTTCTTC	CASSQESSGRSEQFF
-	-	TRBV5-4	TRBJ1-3	TGTGCCAGCAGCTTGGGCGCGCATGGAAACACCATATATTTT	CASSLGAHGNTIYF
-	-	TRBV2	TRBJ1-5	TGTGCCAGCGCAAAAGAGGAGGCTCAGCCCCAGCATTTT	CASAKEEAQPQHF
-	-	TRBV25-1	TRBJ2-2	TGTGCCAGCAGTGCCGCGGGGAACACCGGGGAGCTGTTTTTT	CASSAAGNTGELFF
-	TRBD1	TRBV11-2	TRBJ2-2	TGTGCCAGCAGCCCCAGGGGGACAGGGTTAACCGGGGAGCTGTTTTTT	CASSPRGTGLTGELFF
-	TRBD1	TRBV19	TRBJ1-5	TGTGCCAGTAGTAGTAGACAGGGGGGTTTGGATCAGCCCCAGCATTTT	CASSSRQGGLDQPQHF
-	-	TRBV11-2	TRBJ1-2	TGTGCCAGCAGCTCCTTTGAAGAAGGCCCACGAGGCTATGGCTACACCTTC	CASSSFEEGPRGYGYTF
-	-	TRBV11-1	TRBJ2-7	TGTGCCAGCAGCTTAGCTCTGTATTCCTACGAGCAGTACTTC	CASSLALYSYEQYF
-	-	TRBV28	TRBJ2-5	TGTGCCAGCAGTCCCCGACACCCTCAAGAGACCCAGTACTTC	CASSPRHPQETQYF
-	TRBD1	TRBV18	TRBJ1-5	TGTGCCAGCTCACTACAGACAGGGACAGAGCAGCCCCAGCATTTT	CASSLQTGTEQPQHF
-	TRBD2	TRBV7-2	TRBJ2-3	TGTGCCAGCGGCCCGTTCGCTAGCGGGAACACAGATACGCAGTATTTT	CASGPFASGNTDTQYF
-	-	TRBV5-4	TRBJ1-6	TGTGCCAGCAGACTACAGGGCTCACCCCTCCACTTT	CASRLQGSPLHF
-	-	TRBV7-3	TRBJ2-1	TGTGCCAGCAGCTTAACTAGCGGAGGCAATGAGCAGTTCTTC	CASSLTSGGNEQFF
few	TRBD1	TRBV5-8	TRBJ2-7	TGTGCCAGCAGCTTGGATGGGACAGGGTTCTCCTACGAGCAGTACTTC	CASSLDGTGFSYEQYF
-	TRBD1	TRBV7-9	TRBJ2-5	TGTGCCAGCAGGTTGAACAGGGGAGAGACCCAGTACTTC	CASRLNRGETQYF
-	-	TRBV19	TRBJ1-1	TGTGCCAGTAGACTCTCCGTGTCTACTGAAGCTTTCTTT	CASRLSVSTEAFF
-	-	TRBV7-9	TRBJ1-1	TGTGCCAGCAGCCCCCAGATGGGGGGTACTGAAGCTTTCTTT	CASSPQMGGTEAFF
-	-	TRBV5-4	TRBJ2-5	TGTGCCAGCAGCTTCAATAGGGGGTACCAAGAGACCCAGTACTTC	CASSFNRGYQETQYF
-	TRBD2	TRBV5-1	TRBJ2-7	TGCGCCAGCAGCCGACTTAGCGGGAGTACCTCCTACGAGCAGTACTTC	CASSRLSGSTSYEQYF
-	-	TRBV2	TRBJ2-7	TGTGCCAGCAGTGTCGAAGTTGGAGCCTCCTACGAGCAGTACTTC	CASSVEVGASYEQYF
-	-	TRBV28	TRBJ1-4	TGTGCCAGCAGTTTCGGGCGGGGTTATGAAAAACTGTTTTTT	CASSFGRGYEKLFF